This T cell receptor (beta chain) is drawn from a study of blood T cell repertoires in COVID-19 (dated by TCRdb to 2018 to 2021). With respect to the entire study: Samples covering the acute and convalescent phases of COVID-19 were provided by collaborators in the United States, Italy and Spain. The prospective study material was composed of cDNA or gDNA derived from T cells, B-cell-depleted T cells, or PBMCs. Subjects who had been exposed to COVID-19, were actively infected with it, or had recovered from it provided the deeply sampled blood TCRbeta repertoires that made up the dataset. The repertoires were released in a freely available public database meant as a resource for research on the immune response to SARS-CoV-2. Samples came from the ongoing ImmuneRACE study (first 160 participants) plus 1,254 subjects from 6 global collaborators. Nearly every sample came with metadata listing a de-identified subject ID, COVID-19 status, age in years and sex. Where available, HLA class I and class II types were taken from metadata supplied by the sample provider and were not determined by assay-based typing. What the research found in general, with its limitations: The quantity of clinical and demographic metadata differed by source and by participant and was supplied without curation.

As regards this clone: Its antigen specificity is not known. Per-nucleotide qualities are absent, and no much larger clonotype sits a single base away.

Collaborating institutions collected whole blood in K2EDTA tubes following their own protocols. For TCRbeta analysis, collaborator samples were shipped as frozen whole blood, as isolated PBMCs, or as DNA extracted from either sample type. The immunoSEQ Assay, a bias-controlled multiplex PCR, was used to amplify TCRbeta CDR3 regions from genomic DNA. Per the authors' processing: Within the assay, amplification of reference gene primers was used to estimate how many nucleated cells each sample contained. To quantify the absolute abundance of each unique TCRbeta CDR3 rearrangement, sequence reads were collapsed and filtered. For each sample, productive Simpson clonality was calculated by taking the square root of Simpson's diversity index across productive rearrangements. TCRdb took this table from immuneACCESS and kept in-frame rearrangements with V and J called. Such tables lack part of the clones; where checked against another copy, unresolved V genes explain under half of the gap, and the rest is unexplained. That table is the source of V, J and clone size, and D and trimming were worked out from the DNA. The sample yields some 250,000 clones; 80% to 85% were counted once. The top ten hold around 2.9% of the sample.

The CDR3 numbers 16 residues from cysteine through phenylalanine. The only DNA kept is the CDR3, 48 bases in frame from the first base. CDR1 and CDR2 are drawn from the germline V gene: MNHEY, SVGAGI. Trimming removed 3 bases from V and 5 bases from J, leaving 20 bases between the germline ends. Sequencing was carried out using peripheral blood. This receptor was obtained from a woman between 55 and 75 years old with active or convalescent COVID-19. This chain is built from TRBV6-5 and TRBJ2-7; perhaps TRBD2 is the D gene, with 8 bases matching. In nucleotides, the sequence is TGTGCCAGCAGTTATTCCGGGGGGGCAGGGGGTCACGAGCAGTACTTC. This is translated as CASSYSGGAGGHEQYF.